This note documents a single T cell receptor beta chain sequence. Its antigen remains unknown. Trimming removed 6 bases at V and 0 bases at J, with 11 bases between. CDR1 and CDR2 from the germline V gene are MNHEY and SVGAGI. CDR3 length: 15 amino acids. The data are from a study of cytomegalovirus exposure and HLA in healthy donors. Study-level information: There were 90 million to 130 million unique TCR beta sequences, drawn from approximately 190 million T cells, in an earlier analysis.

Overall study findings and caveats: Association of a missense DCLRE1C variant with TCR beta V- and J-gene trimming was reported in a later analysis. Later on, analysis showed that most CMV-associated TCR beta chains appeared to be HLA-restricted. Sequencing had likely introduced a cluster of highly shared sequence variants as an artifact.

The PCR had 60 Vbeta and 13 Jbeta primers. This table comes from immunoSEQ multiplex PCR, and its TCRdb copy is limited to in-frame clones, with some not included. This sample carries over 100,000 clones, approximately 80% of them seen once, and the ten largest clones take roughly 2.3%. Sequenced material: PBMCs. This TCR came from a woman in her 30s in good health and CMV-seronegative. The rearrangement joins TRBV6-5 to TRBJ1-4; D is undetermined. CDR3 DNA sequence: TGTGCCAGCAGACCATCGACATCAACTAATGAAAAACTGTTTTTT. Encoded protein: CASRPSTSTNEKLFF.